This TCR beta chain was retrieved from a study of blood T cell repertoires in COVID-19 (dated by TCRdb to 2018 to 2021). For the wider study: Samples covering the acute and convalescent phases of COVID-19 were provided by collaborators in the United States, Italy and Spain. The material from the prospective study consisted of cDNA or gDNA derived from T cells, B-cell-depleted T cells, or PBMCs. Deeply sampled blood TCRbeta repertoires from subjects exposed to, actively infected with, or recovered from COVID-19 were included in the dataset. A freely available public database, intended as a resource for researchers studying the immune response to SARS-CoV-2, is where the repertoires were released. Samples were obtained from the ongoing ImmuneRACE study (first 160 participants) and from over 1,000 subjects provided by 6 global collaborators. A de-identified subject ID, COVID-19 status, age in years and sex were almost always included in the sample metadata. Where HLA class I and class II types were available, the types were taken from metadata supplied by the sample provider, not from assay-based typing.

On the study overall, not on this receptor specifically: The amount of clinical and demographic metadata varied by source and participant and was provided uncurated.

As to this clone: Its binding antigen is unknown. Sequence at one end of the junction differs from germline and may be a read error.

At one collaborating source in Seattle, patients were enrolled during active infection and were followed longitudinally through the course of disease. The collaborating institutions used their own protocols to collect whole blood in K2EDTA tubes. For TCRbeta analysis, collaborators shipped samples in one of three forms: frozen whole blood, isolated PBMCs, or DNA extracted from either of those sample types. The immunoSEQ Assay, a bias-controlled multiplex PCR, was used to amplify TCRbeta CDR3 regions from genomic DNA. From the authors' description of their analysis: Nucleated cell counts per sample were estimated from amplification of reference gene primers within the assay. To quantify the absolute abundance of each unique TCRbeta CDR3 rearrangement, sequence reads were collapsed and filtered. Productive Simpson clonality was computed per sample as the square root of Simpson's diversity index over productive rearrangements. Here the immuneACCESS table is served through TCRdb, limited to in-frame sequences with V and J called. Missing clones are a known gap in these copies; in checked studies unresolved V genes cover under half, and the rest lacks a known reason. V and J calls and clone size come straight from that table; D and trimming were deduced from the DNA. This sample lists nearly 250,000 clones; roughly 88% were detected once. Around 6% of the sample is held by the ten biggest clonotypes.

Input material: peripheral blood. The sequence was collected from a woman older than 75 with COVID-19, enrolled during active disease.

The DNA is as follows: TGTGCCAGCAGTCTATCGGAGAGAGGTGTGGGTGGCTACACCTTC. It codes for CASSLSERGVGGYTF. The chain is encoded by TRBV27 joined to TRBJ1-2; the D gene is not confidently resolved. The CDR3 has 15 amino acids, counting the end cysteine and phenylalanine. The DNA shown is the 45-base CDR3, in frame from base 1. The germline V gene (reference sequence) gives CDR1 as MNHEY and CDR2 as SMNVEV.